This TCR beta chain was captured in a study of shared clonotypes between healthy human individuals. Original analysis: Filtering differed for immunoSEQ, which gave only junction sequences without quality scores. The protocol was immunoSEQ multiplex PCR, while the TCRdb copy is restricted to in-frame clones and leaves out a portion. From that table come the V and J calls and clone size; the DNA was used to work out D and trimming. This table holds some 500,000 clones, approximately 95% found once. The CDR3 has 17 amino acids. CDR1 and CDR2 (germline): SGHAT, FQNNGV. V dropped 2 bases and J dropped 0 bases, with 16 bases sitting between them.

The sequencing input was naive CD4+ T cells sorted from blood. Described subset: CD45RA+ positively selected. The genes are TRBV11-2 and TRBJ1-2; D gene uncertain. The source is a woman under 40 in good health. CDR3 sequence (DNA): TGTGCCAGCAGCTTAAAAGGGCGCGGGTCAACTAACTATGGCTACACCTTC. It is translated as CASSLKGRGSTNYGYTF.